The entry that follows covers one TCR beta chain sequence. The data originate from a study of blood T cell repertoires in COVID-19. Assay used: immunoSEQ multiplex PCR; TCRdb lists only in-frame clones, some missing. The data hold about 99,000 clones, with around 85% observed a single time. Germline CDR1 LNHDA, CDR2 SQIVND (reference sequence). Trimming took 3 bases from V and 6 from J; bases not matched to a gene: 3. The CDR3 length is 14 residues. The specimen sequenced was peripheral blood. The chain joins TRBV19 to TRBJ2-4, with 9 positions matching TRBD2. The sequence came from a woman of 80 years or more with active or convalescent COVID-19. CDR3 in amino acids: CASSMGGGANIQYF. CDR3 nucleotide sequence: TGTGCCAGTAGTATGGGCGGGGGGGCAAACATTCAGTACTTC.